One and the same sample provided the 3 T cell receptor beta chains below, sequenced in a study of response to subunit inactivated influenza vaccine. TCRdb passed the RT-PCR reads through MiXCR, listing each CDR3 protein once. The sample holds about 610,000 distinct CDR3 sequences; approximately 15% are singletons and the top ten take around 10%. The starting material was PBMCs from blood, obtained approximately 12 days after vaccination. These receptors were obtained from a middle-aged man who received an inactivated influenza vaccine.

This clonotype was seen a few times. V usage is TRBV12-3 or TRBV12-4 and J usage is TRBJ1-3, with D unresolved. Between the trimmed V and J ends, which lost 5 bases and 7 bases, there was a span of 6 bases. The CDR3 runs to 11 residues. CDR3 region: CASSPENTIYF. The CDR3 coding sequence is TGTGCCAGCAGTCCAGAGAACACCATATATTTT.

The gene calls are TRBV6-2 or TRBV6-3 and TRBJ2-7; TRBD1 matches 9 bases. Germline V lookup: CDR1 MNHEY, CDR2 SVGEGT. The CDR3 consists of 15 residues. The J segment lost 6 bases and the V segment lost 6 bases, leaving 12 bases of the junction unmatched. DNA for the CDR3: TGTGCCAGCAGACCTCGCGGGACAGGGCTTACCGAGCAGTACTTC. It specifies CASRPRGTGLTEQYF.

This clonotype occurred many times. CDR3 sequence: CTFCFGPVGGRIPYNEQFF. The CDR3 DNA sequence: TGTACCTTCTGTTTCGGGCCTGTCGGCGGGAGGATACCCTACAATGAGCAGTTCTTC. The chain employs TRBV2 and TRBJ2-1; 8 bases agree with TRBD2. Germline V gene lookup returns CDR1 SNHLY and CDR2 FYNNEI. The CDR3 covers 19 residues.